One and the same sample provided the 21 T cell receptor beta chains below, sequenced in a study of blood T cell repertoires in COVID-19. The protocol was immunoSEQ multiplex PCR, while the TCRdb copy is restricted to in-frame clones and leaves out a portion. Here the sample spans some 500,000 clones, around 87% being singletons. Sequenced material: PBMCs or T cells enriched from blood (not recorded which). Receptor source: a woman aged 40-49 years who had recovered from COVID-19.

Comment on this clone: This same CDR3 is encoded by further DNA sequences in the sample. V gene TRBV18 combines with J gene TRBJ1-2; no clear D gene. Germline lookup yields CDR1 KGHSH and CDR2 LQKENI. Between the trimmed V and J ends, which lost 2 bases and 4 bases, there was a span of 11 bases. This CDR3 has 14 residues. This CDR3 is CASSPGQEAYGYTF. CDR3 nucleotides: TGTGCCAGCTCACCAGGTCAGGAGGCCTATGGCTACACCTTC.

In this sample, this clone turned up once. The V call is TRBV18, the J call TRBJ1-6; D is perhaps TRBD1 (5 bases). The germline V gene encodes CDR1 KGHSH and CDR2 LQKENI. V lost 6 bases and J lost 1, with 13 bases in between. The CDR3 is 16 amino acids. The CDR3 nucleotides are TGTGCCAGCTCCCAGACAGTAGGGTCCTATAATTCACCCCTCCACTTT. Translated, it gives CASSQTVGSYNSPLHF.

This chain uses TRBV18 with TRBJ1-1; D possibly corresponds to TRBD1 (5 bases). The germline V gene has CDR1 KGHSH and CDR2 LQKENI. The ends were cut back, 4 bases at V and 0 bases at J, with 15 bases in the middle. This CDR3 contains 16 residues. The CDR3 DNA sequence: TGTGCCAGCTCACTTCAGCCGCCAGGGTTGAACACTGAAGCTTTCTTT. It codes for CASSLQPPGLNTEAFF. The full variable domain, its missing parts supplied by reference TRBV18 and TRBJ1-1, is NAGVMQNPRHLVRRRGQEARLRCSPMKGHSHVYWYRQLPEEGLKFMVYLQKENIIDESGMPKERFSAEFPKEGPSILRIQQVVRGDSAAYFCASSLQPPGLNTEAFFGQGTRLTVV.

The chain combines TRBV5-1 with TRBJ2-1, with D maybe TRBD1 (6 bases). Deletions cut 2 bases from V and 4 bases from J, with 10 bases between. The germline CDR1 and CDR2 sequences are SGHRS and YFSETQ. The CDR3 has 14 residues. The CDR3 is CASSFRQVYNEQFF. CDR3 nucleotide sequence: TGCGCCAGCAGCTTCCGACAGGTATACAATGAGCAGTTCTTC.

The CDR3 coding sequence is TGCAGCGTTGATCTTCCCGGGACAGGATTCTACAATGAGCAGTTCTTC. This translates into CSVDLPGTGFYNEQFF. The chain employs TRBV29-1 and TRBJ2-1, with 8 bases identical to TRBD1. The ends lost 3 bases at V and 3 bases at J; junction bases unmatched: 10. The CDR3 contains 16 residues. Germline CDR1 and CDR2: SQVTM and ANQGSEA.

The chain carries TRBV28 and TRBJ2-2; a weak D match, TRBD2 (5 bases). Looked up from germline, CDR1 is MDHEN and CDR2 is SYDVKM. Between the trimmed V and J ends, which lost 4 bases and 1 base, there was a span of 13 bases. The CDR3 totals 16 residues. The CDR3 nucleotides are TGTGCCAGCAGTTCCGGGGTAGACTGGAACACCGGGGAGCTGTTTTTT. As protein: CASSSGVDWNTGELFF.

This rearrangement joins TRBV19 to TRBJ2-3; D is ambiguous. Germline V lookup: CDR1 LNHDA, CDR2 SQIVND (reference sequence). Trimming cost V 3 bases and J 0 bases, with 7 bases left between them. This CDR3 spans 14 amino acids. This chain's CDR3 is CASSIPGSTDTQYF. DNA for the CDR3: TGTGCCAGTAGTATCCCCGGGAGCACAGATACGCAGTATTTT.

V is TRBV12-3 or TRBV12-4 and J is TRBJ2-7; no firm D call. V shed 6 bases and J shed 3 bases, with 6 bases lying between them. This CDR3 has 11 amino acids. CDR3 sequence: CASRTGYEQYF. The CDR3 nucleotides are TGTGCCAGCAGGACTGGCTACGAGCAGTACTTC.

The chain couples TRBV29-1 to TRBJ1-2, with TRBD1 matching 8 bases. After removal of 3 bases from V and 7 bases from J, the junction contained 4 bases not matched to a gene. Looked up from germline, CDR1 is SQVTM and CDR2 is ANQGSEA. The CDR3 is 12 residues long. The CDR3 nucleotides read TGCAGCGTTGAGCCAGGGGGCTCTGGCTACACCTTC. Protein sequence: CSVEPGGSGYTF.

The chain recombines TRBV27 with TRBJ1-5; unclear D gene. CDR1 MNHEY and CDR2 SMNVEV come from the germline V gene (reference sequence). CDR3 length: 12 residues. V was clipped by 5 bases and J by 4 bases, with 6 bases between them. CDR3 sequence: CASSPGNQPQHF. The CDR3 coding sequence is TGTGCCAGCAGTCCCGGTAATCAGCCCCAGCATTTT.

The rearrangement uses TRBV15 and TRBJ2-1; 7 bases are shared with TRBD2. J was trimmed by 9 bases and V by 8 bases; bases with no gene match: 10. This CDR3 is 13 amino acids long. Germline V gene lookup returns CDR1 LNHNV and CDR2 YYDKDF (reference sequence). The CDR3: CATVGTGGGEQFF. The CDR3 region has the DNA TGTGCCACCGTAGGGACGGGGGGAGGTGAGCAGTTCTTC.

V usage is TRBV19 and J usage is TRBJ2-5, with 7 bases aligning to TRBD2. The germline V gene encodes CDR1 LNHDA and CDR2 SQIVND (reference sequence). The J segment lost 4 bases and the V segment lost 5 bases, leaving 7 bases of the junction unmatched. The CDR3 runs to 14 residues. CDR3 region: CASSRGGSGETQYF. CDR3 nucleotides: TGTGCCAGTAGTCGTGGCGGGAGTGGAGAGACCCAGTACTTC.

This chain uses TRBV6-5 with TRBJ1-1, with TRBD1 identical over 7 bases. Looked up from germline, CDR1 is MNHEY and CDR2 is SVGAGI. CDR3 length equals 15 residues. The J segment lost 1 base and the V segment lost 4 bases, leaving 6 bases of the junction unmatched. The CDR3 region is CASSFRGGGNTEAFF. In DNA form, the CDR3 reads TGTGCCAGCAGTTTCCGAGGGGGCGGGAACACTGAAGCTTTCTTT.

The chain joins TRBV24-1 to TRBJ2-7, with 9 bases matching TRBD1. CDR1 is KGHDR, CDR2 SFDVKD, per germline. This CDR3 spans 16 amino acids. The V gene end was trimmed by 4 bases and the J gene end by 3 bases; junction bases not matched to a gene: 9. CDR3 sequence: CATSDPGTGNGYEQYF. CDR3 DNA: TGTGCCACCAGTGACCCCGGGACAGGGAATGGCTACGAGCAGTACTTC.

The chain has TRBV19 and TRBJ2-7; possibly TRBD1 for D (6 bases). The CDR3 is 14 amino acids. Germline assignment: CDR1 LNHDA and CDR2 SQIVND (reference sequence). Trimming removed 6 bases from V and 11 bases from J, with 23 bases in between. The CDR3 is CASRSSDGRQVKYF. CDR3 DNA sequence: TGTGCCAGTAGGTCATCCGACGGAAGACAGGTCAAGTACTTC.

The chain joins TRBV24-1 to TRBJ2-2, with 10 bases identical to TRBD1. V was pared by 12 bases and J by 7 bases, with 10 bases of the junction left unmatched. This CDR3 is 14 amino acids long. The germline gives CDR1 KGHDR, CDR2 SFDVKD. The CDR3 DNA is TGTGCCGCAAGATGGACAGGGGGGAACGGGGAGCTGTTTTTT. This translates into CAARWTGGNGELFF.

This chain's CDR3 is CASSPYSGGSGNTIYF. DNA of the CDR3: TGTGCCAGCTCACCTTATTCGGGGGGCTCTGGAAACACCATATATTTT. The genes are TRBV18 and TRBJ1-3, with a possible D match to TRBD1 (5 bases). CDR1 is KGHSH, CDR2 LQKENI, per germline. CDR3 length equals 16 residues. Trimming cost V 3 bases and J 0 bases, with 12 bases left between them.

In its sample, this clone was seen a few times. The chain combines TRBV27 with TRBJ2-4; the D gene is possibly TRBD2 (6 bases). V lost 3 bases, J lost 2 bases, and 11 bases lay in between. Germline CDR1 MNHEY, CDR2 SMNVEV (reference sequence). The CDR3 is made up of 15 amino acids. The CDR3 loop is CASSFDRETKNIQYF. CDR3 nucleotide sequence: TGTGCCAGCAGTTTCGATCGGGAGACCAAAAACATTCAGTACTTC.

The genes are TRBV28 and TRBJ1-4, with D hard to call. Deletions cut 6 bases from V and 2 bases from J, with 4 bases between. The germline V gene has CDR1 MDHEN and CDR2 SYDVKM. There are 12 residues in the CDR3. The CDR3: CASRATNEKLFF. The DNA for the CDR3 is TGTGCCAGCAGGGCTACTAATGAAAAACTGTTTTTT.

This rearrangement joins TRBV6-5 to TRBJ1-5; 8 positions match TRBD1. The germline CDR1 and CDR2 sequences are MNHEY and SVGAGI. Trimming cost V 9 bases and J 6 bases; bases outside gene matches: 7. The CDR3 consists of 13 residues. The CDR3 protein is CASMTGEGQPQHF. CDR3 in DNA: TGTGCCAGTATGACAGGGGAGGGTCAGCCCCAGCATTTT.

This clone was seen more than once but under ten times. The V call is TRBV5-1, the J call TRBJ1-2; 8 bases fit TRBD1. Per the germline V gene, CDR1 is SGHRS and CDR2 is YFSETQ. With 3 bases clipped from V and 6 bases from J, the junction kept 4 bases outside the gene matches. The CDR3 is 13 amino acids. The CDR3 DNA follows: TGCGCCAGCAGCTGGACGACAGGGGATGGCTACACCTTC. Protein product: CASSWTTGDGYTF.